The sequence of this TCR beta chain was determined in a study of tumor-infiltrating lymphocytes in primary liver carcinoma. On this clonotype itself: Being one base from a much bigger clone, this may be a read error.

The CDR3 sequence is 11 residues long. Germline CDR1 is MNHNS and CDR2 is SASEGT. V lost 9 bases to trimming and J lost 7 bases, with 13 bases between them. Starting from around 510 ng of total RNA, TCR beta cDNA was produced with a primer in the constant region. It was through three nested multiplex PCR rounds of slightly modified ARM-PCR that TCR beta libraries arose. Use of TRBV1-TRBV30 forward primers with a C-beta reverse primer characterized the first two PCR rounds, which lasted ten to eleven cycles each. From the multiplex PCR reads, TCRdb called clonotypes with MiXCR, one entry per CDR3 protein. The table shows about 320,000 distinct CDR3 sequences, with less than 75% occurring only once. Germline DNA was extracted alongside blood RNA, which was obtained from unsorted whole blood.

The sequencing input was peripheral blood. The TCR sequence derives from a man aged 40-50 years with primary liver carcinoma and hepatitis B virus infection. The chain joins TRBV6-1 to TRBJ2-7; possible D gene TRBD2, 6 bases. The CDR3 bases are TGTGCCAGGGGACTGTGGGGGGAGCAGTACTTC. Amino acid sequence: CARGLWGEQYF.